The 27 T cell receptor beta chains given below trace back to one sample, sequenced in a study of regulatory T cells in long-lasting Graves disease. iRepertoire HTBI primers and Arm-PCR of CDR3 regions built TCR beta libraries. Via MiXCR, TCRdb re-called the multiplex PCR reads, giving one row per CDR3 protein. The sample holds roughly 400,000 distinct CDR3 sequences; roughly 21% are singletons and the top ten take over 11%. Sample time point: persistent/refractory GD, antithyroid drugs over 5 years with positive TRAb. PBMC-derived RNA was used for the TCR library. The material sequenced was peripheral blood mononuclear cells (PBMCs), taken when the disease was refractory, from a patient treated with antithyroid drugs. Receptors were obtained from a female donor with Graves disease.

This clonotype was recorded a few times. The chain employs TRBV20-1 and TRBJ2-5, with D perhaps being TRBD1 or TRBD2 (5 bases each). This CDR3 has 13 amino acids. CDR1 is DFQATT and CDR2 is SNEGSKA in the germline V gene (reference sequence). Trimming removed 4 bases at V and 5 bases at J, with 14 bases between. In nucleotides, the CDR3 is TGCAGTGCTATTGTTCTAGGGGAGGAGACCCAGTACTTC. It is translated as CSAIVLGEETQYF.

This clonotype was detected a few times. CDR3 residues: CASSAVVNRNRDTQYF. Here the CDR3 DNA reads TGTGCCAGCAGTGCGGTGGTAAATCGGAACCGAGATACGCAGTATTTT. The chain has TRBV25-1 and TRBJ2-5; the D is unclear. The DNA end is a closer match to TRBJ2-3, so the J assignment may be wrong. The CDR3 spans 16 residues. CDR1 and CDR2 (germline): MGHDK, SYGVNS.

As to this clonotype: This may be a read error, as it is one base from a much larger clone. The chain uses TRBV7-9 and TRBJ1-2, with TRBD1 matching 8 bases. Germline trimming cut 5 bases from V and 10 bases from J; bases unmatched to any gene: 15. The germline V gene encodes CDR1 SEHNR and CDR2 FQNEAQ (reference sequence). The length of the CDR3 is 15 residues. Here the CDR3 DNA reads TGTGCCAGCAGCCCGGTCCGACAGGGGTTGAATGACTACACCTTC. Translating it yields CASSPVRQGLNDYTF.

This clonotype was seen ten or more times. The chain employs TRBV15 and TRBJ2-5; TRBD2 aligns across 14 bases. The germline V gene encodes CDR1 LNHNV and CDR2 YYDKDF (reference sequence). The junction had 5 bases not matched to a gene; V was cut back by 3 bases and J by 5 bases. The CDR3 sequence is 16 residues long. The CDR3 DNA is TGTGCCACCAGCAGCACCGGGACTAGCGGGAGTGAGACCCAGTACTTC. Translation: CATSSTGTSGSETQYF.

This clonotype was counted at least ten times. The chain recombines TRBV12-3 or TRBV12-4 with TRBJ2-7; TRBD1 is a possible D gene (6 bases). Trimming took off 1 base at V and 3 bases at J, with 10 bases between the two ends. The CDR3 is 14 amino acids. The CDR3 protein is CASSLGQGRYEQYF. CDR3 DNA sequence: TGTGCCAGCAGTTTAGGTCAGGGGCGCTACGAGCAGTACTTC.

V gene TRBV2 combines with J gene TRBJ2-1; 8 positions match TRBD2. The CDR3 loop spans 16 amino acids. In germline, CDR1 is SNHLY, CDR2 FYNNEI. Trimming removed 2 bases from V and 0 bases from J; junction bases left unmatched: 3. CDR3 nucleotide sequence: TGTGCCAGCAGTGAACAAAGCGGGAGCTCCTACAATGAGCAGTTCTTC. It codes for CASSEQSGSSYNEQFF. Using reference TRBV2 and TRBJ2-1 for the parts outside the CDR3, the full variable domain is EPEVTQTPSHQVTQMGQEVILRCVPISNHLYFYWYRQILGQKVEFLVSFYNNEISEKSEIFDDQFSVERPDGSNFTLKIRSTKLEDSAMYFCASSEQSGSSYNEQFFGPGTRLTVL.

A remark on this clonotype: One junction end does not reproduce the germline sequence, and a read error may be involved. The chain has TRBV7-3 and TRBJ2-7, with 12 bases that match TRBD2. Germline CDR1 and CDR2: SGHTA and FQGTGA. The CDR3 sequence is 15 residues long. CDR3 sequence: CAGSRLAGASYEQYF. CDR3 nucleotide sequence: TGTGCCGGCAGCCGACTAGCGGGAGCCTCCTACGAGCAGTACTTC. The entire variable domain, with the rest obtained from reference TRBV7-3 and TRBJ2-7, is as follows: GAGVSQTPSNKVTEKGKYVELRCDPISGHTALYWYRQSLGQGPEFLIYFQGTGAADDSGLPNDRFFAVRPEGSVSTLKIQRTERGDSAVYLCAGSRLAGASYEQYFGPGTRLTVT.

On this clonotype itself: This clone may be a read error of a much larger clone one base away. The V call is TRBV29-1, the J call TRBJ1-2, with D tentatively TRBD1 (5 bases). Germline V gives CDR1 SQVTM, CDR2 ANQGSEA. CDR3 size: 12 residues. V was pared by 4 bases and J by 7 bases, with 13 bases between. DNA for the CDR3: TGCAGCGTTGCCTTTCGACAGCTTGGCTACACCTTC. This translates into CSVAFRQLGYTF. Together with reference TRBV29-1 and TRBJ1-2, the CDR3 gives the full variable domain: SAVISQKPSRDICQRGTSLTIQCQVDSQVTMMFWYRQQPGQSLTLIATANQGSEATYESGFVIDKFPISRPNLTFSTLTVSNMSPEDSSIYLCSVAFRQLGYTFGSGTRLTVV.

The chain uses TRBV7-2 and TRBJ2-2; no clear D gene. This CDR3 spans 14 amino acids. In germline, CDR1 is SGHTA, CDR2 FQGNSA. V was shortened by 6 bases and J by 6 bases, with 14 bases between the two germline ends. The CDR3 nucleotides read TGTGCCAGCAGAAGGGCCCCTATGTCCGGGGAGCTGTTTTTT. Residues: CASRRAPMSGELFF. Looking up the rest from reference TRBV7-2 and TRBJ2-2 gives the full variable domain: GAGVSQSPSNKVTEKGKDVELRCDPISGHTALYWYRQSLGQGLEFLIYFQGNSAPDKSGLPSDRFSAERTGGSVSTLTIQRTQQEDSAVYLCASRRAPMSGELFFGEGSRLTVL.

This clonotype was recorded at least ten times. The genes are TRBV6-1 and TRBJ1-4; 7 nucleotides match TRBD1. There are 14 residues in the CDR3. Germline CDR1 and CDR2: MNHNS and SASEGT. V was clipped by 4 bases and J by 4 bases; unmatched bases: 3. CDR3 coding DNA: TGTGCCAGCAGTGGGAGACAGGGTAATGAAAAACTGTTTTTT. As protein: CASSGRQGNEKLFF.

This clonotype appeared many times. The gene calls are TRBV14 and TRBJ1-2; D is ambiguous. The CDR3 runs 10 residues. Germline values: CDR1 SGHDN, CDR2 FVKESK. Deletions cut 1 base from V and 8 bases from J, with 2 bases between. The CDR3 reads CASSQGGYTF. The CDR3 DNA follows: TGTGCCAGCAGCCAAGGGGGCTACACCTTC.

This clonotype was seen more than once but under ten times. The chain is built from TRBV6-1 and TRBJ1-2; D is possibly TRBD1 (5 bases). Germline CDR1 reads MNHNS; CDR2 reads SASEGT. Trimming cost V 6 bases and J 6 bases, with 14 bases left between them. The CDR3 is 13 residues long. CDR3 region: CASSPGRGDGYTF. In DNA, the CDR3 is TGTGCCAGCAGCCCCGGACGGGGGGATGGCTACACCTTC.

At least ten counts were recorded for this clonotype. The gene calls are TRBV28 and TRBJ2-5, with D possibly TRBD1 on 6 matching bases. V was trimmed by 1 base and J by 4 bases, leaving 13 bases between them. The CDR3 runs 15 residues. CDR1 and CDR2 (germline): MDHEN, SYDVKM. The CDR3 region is CASSLYRAGAETQYF. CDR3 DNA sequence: TGTGCCAGCAGTTTATACCGGGCAGGGGCAGAGACCCAGTACTTC.

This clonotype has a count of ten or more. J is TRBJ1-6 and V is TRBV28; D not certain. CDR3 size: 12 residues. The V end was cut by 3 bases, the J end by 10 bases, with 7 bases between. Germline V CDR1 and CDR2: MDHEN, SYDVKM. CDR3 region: CASSFGQSPLHF. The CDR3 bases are TGTGCCAGCAGTTTTGGGCAGTCACCCCTCCACTTT.

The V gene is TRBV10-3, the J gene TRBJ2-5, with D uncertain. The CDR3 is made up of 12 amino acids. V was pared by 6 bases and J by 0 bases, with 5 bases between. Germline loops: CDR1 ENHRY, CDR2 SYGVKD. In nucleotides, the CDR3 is TGTGCCATCAGCGAATACCAAGAGACCCAGTACTTC. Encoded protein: CAISEYQETQYF.

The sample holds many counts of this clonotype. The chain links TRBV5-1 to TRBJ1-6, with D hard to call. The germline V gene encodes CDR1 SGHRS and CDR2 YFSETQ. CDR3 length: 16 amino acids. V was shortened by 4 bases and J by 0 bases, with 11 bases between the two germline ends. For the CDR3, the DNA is TGCGCCAGCAGCCCCACAGCGAGCTCCTATAATTCACCCCTCCACTTT. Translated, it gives CASSPTASSYNSPLHF.

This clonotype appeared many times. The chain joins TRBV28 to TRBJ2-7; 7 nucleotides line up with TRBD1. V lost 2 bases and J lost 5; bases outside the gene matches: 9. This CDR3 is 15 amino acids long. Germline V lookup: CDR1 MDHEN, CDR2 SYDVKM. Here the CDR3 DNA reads TGTGCCAGCAGTTTACCGGGACAGTTCCTTAACGAGCAGTACTTC. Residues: CASSLPGQFLNEQYF. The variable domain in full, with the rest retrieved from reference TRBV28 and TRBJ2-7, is DVKVTQSSRYLVKRTGEKVFLECVQDMDHENMFWYRQDPGLGLRLIYFSYDVKMKEKGDIPEGYSVSREKKERFSLILESASTNQTSMYLCASSLPGQFLNEQYFGPGTRLTVT.

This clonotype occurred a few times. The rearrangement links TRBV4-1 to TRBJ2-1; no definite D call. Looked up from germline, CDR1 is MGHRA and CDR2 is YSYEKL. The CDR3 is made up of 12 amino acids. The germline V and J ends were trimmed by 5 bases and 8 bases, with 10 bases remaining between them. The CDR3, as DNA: TGCGCCAGCAGCAATCAAGGCGATGAGCAGTTCTTC. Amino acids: CASSNQGDEQFF.

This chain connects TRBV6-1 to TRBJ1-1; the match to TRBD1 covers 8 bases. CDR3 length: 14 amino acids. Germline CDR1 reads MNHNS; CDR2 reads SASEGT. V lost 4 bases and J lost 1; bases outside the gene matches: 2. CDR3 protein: CASSGGTGNTEAFF. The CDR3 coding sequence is TGTGCCAGCAGTGGCGGGACAGGGAACACTGAAGCTTTCTTT.

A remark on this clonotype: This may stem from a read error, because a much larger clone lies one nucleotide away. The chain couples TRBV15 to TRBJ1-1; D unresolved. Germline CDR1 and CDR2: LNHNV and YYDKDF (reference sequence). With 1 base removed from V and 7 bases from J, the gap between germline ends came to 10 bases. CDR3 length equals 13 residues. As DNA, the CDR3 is TGTGCCACCAGCAGAGTAGTTCAGAGTGAAGCTTTCTTT. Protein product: CATSRVVQSEAFF.

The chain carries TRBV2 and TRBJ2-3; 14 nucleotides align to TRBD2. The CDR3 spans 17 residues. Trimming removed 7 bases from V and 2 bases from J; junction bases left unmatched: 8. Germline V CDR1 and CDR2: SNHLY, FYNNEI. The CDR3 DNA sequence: TGTGCCAGCACAGGGACTAGCGGGAGTTCCCCCACAGATACGCAGTATTTT. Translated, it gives CASTGTSGSSPTDTQYF. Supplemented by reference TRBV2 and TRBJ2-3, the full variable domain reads EPEVTQTPSHQVTQMGQEVILRCVPISNHLYFYWYRQILGQKVEFLVSFYNNEISEKSEIFDDQFSVERPDGSNFTLKIRSTKLEDSAMYFCASTGTSGSSPTDTQYFGPGTRLTVL.

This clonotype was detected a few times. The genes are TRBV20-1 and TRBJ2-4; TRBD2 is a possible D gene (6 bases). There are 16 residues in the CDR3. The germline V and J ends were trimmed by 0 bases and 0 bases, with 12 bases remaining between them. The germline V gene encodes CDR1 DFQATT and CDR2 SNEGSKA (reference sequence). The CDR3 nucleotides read TGCAGTGCTAGAGATGTGGGACTCATAGCCAAAAACATTCAGTACTTC. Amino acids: CSARDVGLIAKNIQYF.

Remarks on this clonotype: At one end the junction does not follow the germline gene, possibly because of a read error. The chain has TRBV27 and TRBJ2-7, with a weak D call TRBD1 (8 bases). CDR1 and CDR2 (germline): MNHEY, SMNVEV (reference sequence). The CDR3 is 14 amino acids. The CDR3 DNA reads TGTGCCAGCAGTCCTACAGGGGGGGGGTACGAGCAGTGCTTC. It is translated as CASSPTGGGYEQCF.

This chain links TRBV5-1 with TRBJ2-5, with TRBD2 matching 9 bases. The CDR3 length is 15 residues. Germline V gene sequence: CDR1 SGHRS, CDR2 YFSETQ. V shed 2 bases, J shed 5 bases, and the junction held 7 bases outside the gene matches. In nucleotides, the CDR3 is TGCGCCAGCAGCTTTAGCGCGGGAGGGTCGGAGACCCAGTACTTC. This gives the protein CASSFSAGGSETQYF.

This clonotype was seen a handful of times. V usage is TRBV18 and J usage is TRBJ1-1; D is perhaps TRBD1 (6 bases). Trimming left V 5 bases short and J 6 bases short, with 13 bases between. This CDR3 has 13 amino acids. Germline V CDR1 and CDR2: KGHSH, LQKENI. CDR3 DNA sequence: TGTGCCAGCTCATCTGTACAGGGCCCTGAAGCTTTCTTT. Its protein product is CASSSVQGPEAFF.

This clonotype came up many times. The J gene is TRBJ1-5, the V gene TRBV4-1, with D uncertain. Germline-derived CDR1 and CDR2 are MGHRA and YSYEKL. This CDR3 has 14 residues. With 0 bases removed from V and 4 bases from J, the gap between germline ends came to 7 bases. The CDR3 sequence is CASSQDPVNQPQHF. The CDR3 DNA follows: TGCGCCAGCAGCCAAGATCCCGTAAATCAGCCCCAGCATTTT.

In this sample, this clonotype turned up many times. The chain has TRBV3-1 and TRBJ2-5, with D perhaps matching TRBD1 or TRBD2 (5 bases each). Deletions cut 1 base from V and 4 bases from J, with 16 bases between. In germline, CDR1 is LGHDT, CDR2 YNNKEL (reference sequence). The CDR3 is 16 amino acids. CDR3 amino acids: CASSQVMGELRETQYF. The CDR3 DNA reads TGTGCCAGCAGCCAAGTTATGGGGGAGCTACGAGAGACCCAGTACTTC.